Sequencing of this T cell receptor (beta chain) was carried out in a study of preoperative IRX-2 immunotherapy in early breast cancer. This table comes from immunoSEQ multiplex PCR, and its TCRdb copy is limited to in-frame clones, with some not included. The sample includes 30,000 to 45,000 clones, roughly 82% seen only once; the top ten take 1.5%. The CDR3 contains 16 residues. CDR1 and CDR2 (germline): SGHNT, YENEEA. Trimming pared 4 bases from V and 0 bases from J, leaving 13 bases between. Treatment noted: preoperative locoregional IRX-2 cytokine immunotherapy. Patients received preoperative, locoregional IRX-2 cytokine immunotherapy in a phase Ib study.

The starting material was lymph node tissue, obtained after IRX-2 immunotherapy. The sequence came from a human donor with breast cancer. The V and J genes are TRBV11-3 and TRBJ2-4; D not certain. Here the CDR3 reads CASSSTATIAKNIQYF. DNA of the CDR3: TGTGCCAGCAGCTCAACAGCTACCATAGCCAAAAACATTCAGTACTTC. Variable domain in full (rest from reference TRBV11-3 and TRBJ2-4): EAGVVQSPRYKIIEKKQPVAFWCNPISGHNTLYWYLQNLGQGPELLIRYENEEAVDDSQLPKDRFSAERLKGVDSTLKIQPAELGDSAVYLCASSSTATIAKNIQYFGAGTRLSVL.